Each of the 30 T cell receptor beta chains below was sequenced from the same sample in a study of T cell changes during pregnancy in multiple sclerosis. The method was immunoSEQ multiplex PCR; TCRdb's version includes in-frame clones alone and lacks a portion of them. Among 30,000 to 45,000 clones, 92% were seen once, and the ten largest hold roughly a quarter. This material consisted of CD8+ T cells from peripheral blood mononuclear cells, taken before pregnancy. These receptors all stem from a female donor with multiple sclerosis, enrolled in a pregnancy study.

V usage is TRBV9 and J usage is TRBJ2-7; 10 positions agree with TRBD1. V shed 3 bases and J 3 bases; nucleotides not matched to a gene: 3. From germline, CDR1 is SGDLS and CDR2 YYNGEE. This CDR3 has 14 amino acids. CDR3 in amino acids: CASSAGTGDYEQYF. CDR3 DNA: TGTGCCAGCAGCGCCGGGACAGGGGACTACGAGCAGTACTTC.

The V call is TRBV27, the J call TRBJ1-2, with 9 bases that match TRBD1. In germline, CDR1 is MNHEY, CDR2 SMNVEV (reference sequence). The V segment lost 8 bases and the J segment 8 bases; nucleotides outside the gene matches: 9. This CDR3 region has 13 residues. The CDR3 sequence is CASWDRDFGGYTF. CDR3 coding DNA: TGTGCCAGCTGGGACAGGGACTTCGGAGGCTACACCTTC.

This sequence joins TRBV5-1 and TRBJ1-1; TRBD1 aligns across 7 bases. Germline assignment: CDR1 SGHRS and CDR2 YFSETQ. This CDR3 contains 14 residues. Germline trimming cut 7 bases from V and 0 bases from J; bases unmatched to any gene: 6. CDR3 nucleotides: TGCGCCAGCGGGCGGGGACAGCTGAACACTGAAGCTTTCTTT. It encodes CASGRGQLNTEAFF.

The chain has TRBV7-9 and TRBJ1-1; maybe TRBD1 (5 bases). This CDR3 has 14 amino acids. Trimming shortened V by 4 bases and J by 6 bases, and 15 bases separated the two germline ends. The germline V gene has CDR1 SEHNR and CDR2 FQNEAQ (reference sequence). The CDR3 bases are TGTGCCAGCAGCTCGCCGCAGGGTCCCGCTGAAGCTTTCTTT. Residues: CASSSPQGPAEAFF.

This clone was counted only a few times. The chain joins TRBV27 to TRBJ2-1; D may be TRBD2 (5 bases). Germline V lookup: CDR1 MNHEY, CDR2 SMNVEV (reference sequence). Trimming took 5 bases from V and 5 from J, leaving 13 bases between them. This CDR3 region has 14 residues. CDR3: CASSHRDSNNEQFF. CDR3 DNA: TGTGCCAGCAGTCACCGGGATAGCAACAATGAGCAGTTCTTC.

This chain's CDR3 is CASSEPGHPNQPQHF. CDR3 coding DNA: TGTGCCAGCAGTGAGCCGGGACACCCCAATCAGCCCCAGCATTTT. V usage is TRBV2 and J usage is TRBJ1-5, with D tentatively TRBD1 (6 bases). The CDR3 is made up of 15 amino acids. The germline gives CDR1 SNHLY, CDR2 FYNNEI. The germline V and J ends were trimmed by 3 bases and 3 bases, with 12 bases remaining between them.

CDR3 sequence: CASGGGGDHVPRPYGYTF. In nucleotides, the CDR3 is TGTGCCAGCGGAGGAGGAGGGGACCATGTCCCTAGGCCCTATGGCTACACCTTC. V usage is TRBV9 and J usage is TRBJ1-2, with TRBD1 as a possible D gene (5 bases). CDR3 length: 18 amino acids. Trimming pared 7 bases from V and 4 bases from J, leaving 29 bases between. The germline CDR1 and CDR2 sequences are SGDLS and YYNGEE.

The J gene is TRBJ2-1, the V gene TRBV9; D not certain. V was cut by 0 bases and J by 0 bases, with 7 bases left in between. The CDR3 loop spans 15 amino acids. CDR1 and CDR2 (germline): SGDLS, YYNGEE. The CDR3 reads CASSVGASSYNEQFF. The CDR3 nucleotides are TGTGCCAGCAGCGTAGGGGCGAGCTCCTACAATGAGCAGTTCTTC.

The chain employs TRBV5-6 and TRBJ2-7, with TRBD2 matching 7 bases. V trimming: 7 bases; J trimming: 3 bases; junction bases outside the gene matches: 4. The CDR3 is made up of 12 amino acids. Germline-derived CDR1 and CDR2 are SGHDT and YYEEEE. DNA for the CDR3: TGTGCCAGCGCTGGCGGGGGCTACGAGCAGTACTTC. This codes for CASAGGGYEQYF.

V is TRBV27 and J is TRBJ2-1, with 12 bases aligning to TRBD2. After removal of 5 bases from V and 9 bases from J, the junction contained 8 bases not matched to a gene. The length of the CDR3 is 15 residues. The V gene's germline CDR1 is MNHEY and CDR2 SMNVEV (reference sequence). The CDR3 nucleotides are TGTGCCAGCAGTGCCCGGACTAGCGGGAAGAGTGAGCAGTTCTTC. Protein: CASSARTSGKSEQFF.

V gene TRBV18 combines with J gene TRBJ2-3; D is perhaps TRBD1 (6 bases). V gave up 6 bases and J gave up 0 bases, with 13 bases separating them. The CDR3 runs 15 residues. Germline V gene lookup returns CDR1 KGHSH and CDR2 LQKENI. The CDR3 DNA follows: TGTGCCAGCTCGCGGCACAGGGTTAGCACAGATACGCAGTATTTT. This codes for CASSRHRVSTDTQYF.

The table lists this clone with many counts. The CDR3 is CASSVDIHNEQFF. The CDR3 nucleotides are TGTGCCAGCAGCGTAGACATACACAATGAGCAGTTCTTC. This rearrangement joins TRBV9 to TRBJ2-1; D not certain. Per the germline V gene, CDR1 is SGDLS and CDR2 is YYNGEE. Trimming pared 0 bases from V and 5 bases from J, leaving 6 bases between. This CDR3 region has 13 residues.

The V call is TRBV6-1, the J call TRBJ1-1; D gene ambiguous. The CDR3 is made up of 11 amino acids. From germline, CDR1 is MNHNS and CDR2 SASEGT. V shed 6 bases and J shed 2 bases, with 4 bases lying between them. The CDR3 protein is CASSVNTEAFF. The CDR3, as DNA: TGTGCCAGCAGCGTAAACACTGAAGCTTTCTTT.

J is TRBJ2-7 and V is TRBV6-7, with 7 bases that match TRBD2. TRBV6-7 belongs to the ORF category, with a function that is uncertain. Trimming took 1 base from V and 2 from J; bases not matched to a gene: 5. The CDR3 consists of 15 residues. The CDR3 here is CASSYLRGDAYEQYF. The CDR3 region has the DNA TGTGCCAGCAGTTACTTACGGGGGGATGCCTACGAGCAGTACTTC.

The chain uses TRBV29-1 and TRBJ2-1; D gene ambiguous. With 2 bases removed from V and 0 bases from J, the gap between germline ends came to 11 bases. The germline V gene encodes CDR1 SQVTM and CDR2 ANQGSEA. CDR3 length equals 15 residues. The CDR3 sequence is CSVESPESSYNEQFF. The DNA of the CDR3 is TGCAGCGTTGAAAGCCCGGAGAGCTCCTACAATGAGCAGTTCTTC.

This clone was observed many times. The chain recombines TRBV6-4 with TRBJ2-1; 7 bases align to TRBD2. Germline V gene lookup returns CDR1 MRHNA and CDR2 SNTAGT. The V and J ends lost 0 bases and 7 bases, in that order; junction bases with no gene match: 12. This CDR3 region has 17 residues. CDR3 region: CASSDSGREGVMNEQFF. In DNA, the CDR3 is TGTGCCAGCAGTGACTCTGGGAGGGAAGGGGTTATGAATGAGCAGTTCTTC.

The chain has TRBV5-6 and TRBJ1-5; no reliable D call. Between the trimmed V and J ends, which lost 3 bases and 3 bases, there was a span of 10 bases. This CDR3 is 14 amino acids long. CDR1 and CDR2 from the germline V gene are SGHDT and YYEEEE. CDR3 DNA sequence: TGTGCCAGCAGCTCCGGCGGGTACAATCAGCCCCAGCATTTT. Its translation is CASSSGGYNQPQHF.

V and J are TRBV5-4 and TRBJ2-1; no reliable D call. Germline V gives CDR1 SGHNT, CDR2 YYREEE (reference sequence). The V and J ends lost 2 bases and 8 bases respectively, with 5 bases between them. The CDR3 has 11 amino acids. CDR3: CASSFVDEQFF. The CDR3 DNA reads as TGTGCCAGCAGCTTCGTAGATGAGCAGTTCTTC.

V and J are TRBV7-2 and TRBJ2-7; D is unclear. Germline V gene lookup returns CDR1 SGHTA and CDR2 FQGNSA. The CDR3 covers 13 residues. The ends were cut back, 5 bases at V and 3 bases at J, with 11 bases in the middle. CDR3 sequence reads: CASSLYQVYEQYF. The CDR3 DNA reads as TGTGCCAGCAGCCTATACCAAGTCTACGAGCAGTACTTC.

In its sample, this clone was seen once. The rearrangement links TRBV4-1 to TRBJ2-2; TRBD1 aligns across 8 bases. The germline V gene encodes CDR1 MGHRA and CDR2 YSYEKL. This CDR3 is built from 15 residues. The trim removed 1 base at V and 6 bases at J, leaving 4 bases unmatched. The CDR3 region has the DNA TGCGCCAGCAGCCAAGTTGGGACAGGATCCGGGGAGCTGTTTTTT. Translation gives CASSQVGTGSGELFF.

The chain couples TRBV4-1 to TRBJ1-1; 7 bases match TRBD1. The CDR3 contains 14 residues. Germline V gives CDR1 MGHRA, CDR2 YSYEKL. The V segment lost 4 bases and the J segment 3 bases; nucleotides outside the gene matches: 5. CDR3 in DNA: TGCGCCAGCAGCCGGGGACAGATTGACACTGAAGCTTTCTTT. It encodes CASSRGQIDTEAFF.

This chain connects TRBV2 to TRBJ2-5, with TRBD2 as a possible D gene (6 bases). Germline CDR1 SNHLY, CDR2 FYNNEI. There are 14 residues in the CDR3. Trimming removed 6 bases at V and 5 bases at J, with 16 bases between. The CDR3 DNA reads TGTGCCAGCAGCTGGGGGGAGGTCAGGGAGACCCAGTACTTC. Translation gives CASSWGEVRETQYF.

CDR3 protein: CASSLEGSSYNSPLHF. As DNA, the CDR3 is TGCGCCAGCAGCTTGGAAGGGAGCTCCTATAATTCACCCCTCCACTTT. The chain uses TRBV5-1 and TRBJ1-6; D not resolved. With 0 bases removed from V and 0 bases from J, the gap between germline ends came to 7 bases. Germline loops: CDR1 SGHRS, CDR2 YFSETQ. There are 16 residues in the CDR3.

The chain is built from TRBV9 and TRBJ2-3; 7 bases line up with TRBD2. J was trimmed by 2 bases and V by 0 bases; bases with no gene match: 9. CDR3 length: 17 residues. Germline CDR1 and CDR2: SGDLS and YYNGEE. CDR3 loop: CASSVALAEGATDTQYF. Written as DNA, the CDR3 is TGTGCCAGCAGCGTAGCCCTAGCGGAAGGGGCCACAGATACGCAGTATTTT. Based on the CDR3 plus reference TRBV9 and TRBJ2-3, the full variable domain is DSGVTQTPKHLITATGQRVTLRCSPRSGDLSVYWYQQSLDQGLQFLIQYYNGEERAKGNILERFSAQQFPDLHSELNLSSLELGDSALYFCASSVALAEGATDTQYFGPGTRLTVL.

The chain employs TRBV25-1 and TRBJ1-2; D may be TRBD1 (6 bases). The CDR3 is 12 residues long. Germline CDR1 is MGHDK and CDR2 is SYGVNS. Trimming pared 8 bases from V and 2 bases from J, leaving 9 bases between. As DNA, the CDR3 is TGTGCCAGCGGGCAGGGGAACTATGGCTACACCTTC. This codes for CASGQGNYGYTF.

This chain connects TRBV6-5 to TRBJ1-1; D gene unclear. The V gene lost 2 bases and the J gene lost 0 bases, with 10 bases spanning the gap. Germline V gene lookup returns CDR1 MNHEY and CDR2 SVGAGI. The CDR3 contains 15 residues. The chain's CDR3 is CASSYLSGLNTEAFF. CDR3 nucleotides: TGTGCCAGCAGTTACCTTTCGGGGTTGAACACTGAAGCTTTCTTT.

The CDR3 DNA follows: TGTGCCAGCAGCCCCAAACAGGGAAGTGAGCAGTTCTTC. Amino acids: CASSPKQGSEQFF. The gene calls are TRBV11-2 and TRBJ2-1, with TRBD1 as a possible D gene (6 bases). V lost 5 bases to trimming and J lost 9 bases, with 14 bases between them. This CDR3 is 13 amino acids long. The germline CDR1 and CDR2 sequences are SGHAT and FQNNGV.

The CDR3 sequence is CAISESTVAGLQETQYF. The CDR3 DNA is TGTGCCATCAGTGAGTCGACGGTAGCGGGGCTCCAAGAGACCCAGTACTTC. This chain joins TRBV10-3 and TRBJ2-5, with TRBD2 matching over 8 bases. Trimming took 0 bases from V and 1 from J; bases not matched to a gene: 7. Germline lookup yields CDR1 ENHRY and CDR2 SYGVKD. The CDR3 contains 17 residues.

The chain carries TRBV15 and TRBJ2-7; tentative D call: TRBD2 (6 bases). The CDR3 runs to 17 residues. Between the trimmed V and J ends, which lost 5 bases and 3 bases, there was a span of 23 bases. Germline V lookup: CDR1 LNHNV, CDR2 YYDKDF (reference sequence). The DNA of the CDR3 is TGTGCCACCAGCTCTAGCCCGCCTCGGGGACTTAACTACGAGCAGTACTTC. Protein product: CATSSSPPRGLNYEQYF.

The V call is TRBV28, the J call TRBJ2-1; 11 bases match TRBD2. J gave up 6 bases and V 1 base, and 5 bases lay outside the gene matches. In germline, CDR1 is MDHEN, CDR2 SYDVKM. CDR3 length: 16 amino acids. CDR3 protein: CASSLFTSGSRNEQFF. The DNA for the CDR3 is TGTGCCAGCAGTTTATTTACTAGCGGGAGCCGCAATGAGCAGTTCTTC.